These 18 T cell receptor beta chains were sequenced from one sample in a study of identical twins. One entry per CDR3 protein, called by TCRdb with MiXCR from the 5' RACE reads. Among hundreds of thousands of distinct CDR3 sequences listed, around 6% were seen once. The specimen was naive T cells sorted from blood. These receptors were collected from a man aged 18 to 30 in good health.

With regard to this clonotype: A much larger clone lies one base from this, so it may be a read error. The chain is built from TRBV27 and TRBJ1-6; no firm D call. This CDR3 has 16 amino acids. Germline V CDR1 and CDR2: MNHEY, SMNVEV (reference sequence). V lost 5 bases to trimming and J lost 7 bases, with 18 bases between them. CDR3 nucleotide sequence: TGTGCCAGCAGTCTAGGAGAGGTCCCGAGAAATTCACCCCTCCACTTT. Its protein is CASSLGEVPRNSPLHF.

This sequence joins TRBV4-1 and TRBJ2-7, with 7 bases identical to TRBD1. The CDR3 is 16 amino acids. Unmatched junction bases numbered 9, after V lost 4 bases and J lost 0 bases. Germline assignment: CDR1 MGHRA and CDR2 YSYEKL. CDR3 sequence (DNA): TGCGCCAGCAGCCTAAGCCGGGACAGCCACTCCTACGAGCAGTACTTC. Its protein is CASSLSRDSHSYEQYF.

The chain couples TRBV15 to TRBJ2-5; D unresolved. Trimming cost V 0 bases and J 2 bases, with 7 bases left between them. Germline-derived CDR1 and CDR2 are LNHNV and YYDKDF (reference sequence). The CDR3 has 14 residues. The CDR3 reads CATSRDGTQETQYF. The CDR3 DNA sequence: TGTGCCACCAGCAGAGATGGAACGCAAGAGACCCAGTACTTC.

The chain uses TRBV20-1 and TRBJ2-5, with D perhaps matching TRBD1 or TRBD2 (6 bases each). The CDR3 contains 15 residues. In germline, CDR1 is DFQATT, CDR2 SNEGSKA (reference sequence). Trimming shortened V by 5 bases and J by 5 bases, and 21 bases separated the two germline ends. The CDR3 is CSAATARGAGETQYF. The CDR3 nucleotides are TGCAGTGCTGCAACAGCGAGGGGGGCGGGGGAGACCCAGTACTTC.

This clonotype was detected ten times or more. The V call is TRBV4-3, the J call TRBJ2-2; the D is unclear. Trimming left V 5 bases short and J 7 bases short, with 8 bases between. The CDR3 totals 12 residues. CDR1 and CDR2 from the germline V gene are LGHNA and YSLEER. The CDR3 here is CASSYLVGELFF. CDR3 nucleotide sequence: TGCGCCAGCAGCTACCTAGTCGGGGAGCTGTTTTTT.

At least ten counts were recorded for this clonotype. V and J are TRBV29-1 and TRBJ2-2; no definite D call. Looked up from germline, CDR1 is SQVTM and CDR2 is ANQGSEA. This CDR3 has 14 residues. Between the trimmed V and J ends, which lost 4 bases and 2 bases, there was a span of 11 bases. CDR3 loop: CSVVFAANTGELFF. CDR3 nucleotide sequence: TGCAGCGTTGTTTTTGCCGCTAACACCGGGGAGCTGTTTTTT.

The J gene is TRBJ2-1, the V gene TRBV5-1, with 11 bases that match TRBD2. V was clipped by 4 bases and J by 2 bases; unmatched bases: 8. The germline V gene encodes CDR1 SGHRS and CDR2 YFSETQ. CDR3 length: 17 amino acids. The DNA for the CDR3 is TGCGCCAGCAGCCCCATTAGCGGGAGGGTCACCTACAATGAGCAGTTCTTC. Translation: CASSPISGRVTYNEQFF. Using reference TRBV5-1 and TRBJ2-1 for the parts outside the CDR3, the full variable domain is KAGVTQTPRYLIKTRGQQVTLSCSPISGHRSVSWYQQTPGQGLQFLFEYFSETQRNKGNFPGRFSGRQFSNSRSEMNVSTLELGDSALYLCASSPISGRVTYNEQFFGPGTRLTVL.

V gene TRBV7-2 combines with J gene TRBJ2-2, with a weak D call TRBD1 (5 bases). Germline V gene data show CDR1 as SGHTA and CDR2 as FQGNSA. The V and J ends lost 2 bases and 5 bases respectively, with 12 bases between them. CDR3 length equals 15 residues. This chain's CDR3 is CASSLPPTETGELFF. CDR3 DNA sequence: TGTGCCAGCAGCTTACCACCGACAGAGACCGGGGAGCTGTTTTTT. Based on the CDR3 plus reference TRBV7-2 and TRBJ2-2, the full variable domain is GAGVSQSPSNKVTEKGKDVELRCDPISGHTALYWYRQSLGQGLEFLIYFQGNSAPDKSGLPSDRFSAERTGGSVSTLTIQRTQQEDSAVYLCASSLPPTETGELFFGEGSRLTVL.

In this sample, this clonotype turned up many times. V gene TRBV6-5 combines with J gene TRBJ1-6, with 10 bases identical to TRBD1. Germline V gene lookup returns CDR1 MNHEY and CDR2 SVGAGI. The CDR3 has 15 amino acids. The V gene end was trimmed by 4 bases and the J gene end by 6 bases; junction bases not matched to a gene: 3. CDR3 region: CASSFGQGGNSPLHF. CDR3 nucleotides: TGTGCCAGCAGTTTCGGACAGGGGGGTAATTCACCCCTCCACTTT.

This clonotype has a handful of counts. CDR3 sequence: CASSPQPTGVETQYF. In nucleotides, the CDR3 is TGTGCCAGCAGCCCTCAACCAACAGGGGTAGAGACCCAGTACTTC. The chain is built from TRBV11-2 and TRBJ2-5; 7 positions agree with TRBD1. V shed 5 bases and J 4 bases; nucleotides not matched to a gene: 10. The CDR3 totals 15 residues. Germline V CDR1 and CDR2: SGHAT, FQNNGV.

This clonotype was found a few times. This chain uses TRBV13 with TRBJ2-4, with 7 bases aligning to TRBD1. V was clipped by 5 bases and J by 1 base; unmatched bases: 5. Germline V gives CDR1 PRHDT, CDR2 FYEKMQ (reference sequence). The CDR3 is 15 residues long. CDR3 amino acids: CASSQGGEAKNIQYF. The DNA for the CDR3 is TGTGCCAGCAGCCAAGGGGGCGAGGCCAAAAACATTCAGTACTTC.

This clonotype was counted many times. The chain employs TRBV28 and TRBJ1-1, with a weak D call TRBD1 (6 bases). CDR3 size: 15 residues. Germline values: CDR1 MDHEN, CDR2 SYDVKM. Trimming stripped 5 bases from V and 5 bases from J, with 18 bases between. The CDR3 protein is CASSPSTGRGTEAFF. As DNA, the CDR3 is TGTGCCAGCAGTCCTAGTACAGGGCGGGGGACTGAAGCTTTCTTT. Drawing the rest from reference TRBV28 and TRBJ1-1, the complete variable domain is DVKVTQSSRYLVKRTGEKVFLECVQDMDHENMFWYRQDPGLGLRLIYFSYDVKMKEKGDIPEGYSVSREKKERFSLILESASTNQTSMYLCASSPSTGRGTEAFFGQGTRLTVV.

This clonotype occurred many times. The chain's CDR3 is CASSLAASELFF. CDR3 DNA: TGCGCCAGCAGCTTGGCTGCGTCGGAGCTGTTTTTT. The V gene is TRBV5-1, the J gene TRBJ2-2; D uncertain. This CDR3 comprises 12 residues. The germline CDR1 and CDR2 sequences are SGHRS and YFSETQ. V was shortened by 0 bases and J by 10 bases, with 7 bases between the two germline ends.

This clonotype appeared a few times. V gene TRBV5-1 combines with J gene TRBJ1-2; D unresolved. The CDR3 loop spans 15 amino acids. V was shortened by 4 bases and J by 4 bases, with 17 bases between the two germline ends. Looked up from germline, CDR1 is SGHRS and CDR2 is YFSETQ. CDR3 nucleotides: TGCGCCAGCAGCCCGGTCGGGAATTCGGGCTATGGCTACACCTTC. The encoded protein is CASSPVGNSGYGYTF.

Ten or more counts support this clonotype. The chain employs TRBV20-1 and TRBJ2-7, with a weak D call TRBD2 (6 bases). The V gene's germline CDR1 is DFQATT and CDR2 SNEGSKA (reference sequence). This CDR3 spans 14 amino acids. The V gene lost 2 bases and the J gene lost 6 bases, with 17 bases spanning the gap. This chain's CDR3 is CSARSGTSLPEQYF. The CDR3 bases are TGCAGTGCTAGATCCGGGACTTCCCTCCCCGAGCAGTACTTC.

The sample holds many counts of this clonotype. V gene TRBV29-1 combines with J gene TRBJ2-2, with D possibly matching TRBD2 (5 bases). V was cut by 4 bases and J by 4 bases, with 19 bases left in between. The CDR3 covers 16 residues. CDR1 is SQVTM, CDR2 ANQGSEA, per germline. This chain's CDR3 is CSVGIGSRSVTGELFF. The CDR3 DNA is TGCAGCGTTGGAATAGGGAGTCGATCGGTCACCGGGGAGCTGTTTTTT.

This clonotype has more than one count but fewer than ten. The chain couples TRBV7-6 to TRBJ2-2; 9 nucleotides align to TRBD2. This CDR3 region has 17 residues. In germline, CDR1 is SGHVS, CDR2 FNYEAQ. The trim removed 5 bases at V and 2 bases at J, leaving 9 bases unmatched. The CDR3 nucleotides are TGTGCCAGCAGCCTAGGTAGCGGGAGAGCTAACACCGGGGAGCTGTTTTTT. It codes for CASSLGSGRANTGELFF.

There are a few counts of this clonotype. This chain links TRBV20-1 with TRBJ2-7; 7 nucleotides match TRBD2. This CDR3 is 11 amino acids long. From germline, CDR1 is DFQATT and CDR2 SNEGSKA (reference sequence). The CDR3 DNA is TGCAGCGCGGGAGATTTATACGAGCAGTACGTC. It specifies CSAGDLYEQYV.